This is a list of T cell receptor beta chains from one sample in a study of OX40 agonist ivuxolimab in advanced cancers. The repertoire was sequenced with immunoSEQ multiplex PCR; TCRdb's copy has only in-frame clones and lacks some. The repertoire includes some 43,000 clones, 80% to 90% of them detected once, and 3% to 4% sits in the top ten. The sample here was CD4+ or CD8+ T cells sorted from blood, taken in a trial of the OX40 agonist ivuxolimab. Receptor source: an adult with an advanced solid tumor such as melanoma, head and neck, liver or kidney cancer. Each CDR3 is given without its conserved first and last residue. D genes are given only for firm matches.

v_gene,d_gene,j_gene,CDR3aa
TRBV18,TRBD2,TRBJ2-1,ASSPLGGRTVGEQF
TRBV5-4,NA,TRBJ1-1,ASSPVGFVNTEAF
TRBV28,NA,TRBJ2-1,ASSESRGQF
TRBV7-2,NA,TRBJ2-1,ASSYDANNEQF
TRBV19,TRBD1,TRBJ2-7,ASNIGPGQGDEQY
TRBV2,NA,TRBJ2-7,ASTAAGREQY
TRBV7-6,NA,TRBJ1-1,ASSLQENTEAF
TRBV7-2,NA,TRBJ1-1,ASSWTANTEAF
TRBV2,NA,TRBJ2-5,ASNTDRPETQY
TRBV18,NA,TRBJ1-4,ASSPGQGNSEKLF
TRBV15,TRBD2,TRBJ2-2,ATSRVLIGPGGWAGELF
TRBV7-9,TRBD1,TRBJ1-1,ASSLPTGGYTEAF
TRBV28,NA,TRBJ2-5,ASSTYMDSIGGETQY
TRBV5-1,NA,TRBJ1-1,ASSTGSTYTEAF
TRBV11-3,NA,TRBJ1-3,ASSLDWGPGNTIY
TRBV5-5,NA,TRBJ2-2,ASSLGGAGELF
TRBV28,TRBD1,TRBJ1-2,ASRRPGQGLEGYT
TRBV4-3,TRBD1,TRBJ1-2,ASSQDWGQLGYGYT
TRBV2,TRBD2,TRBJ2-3,ASSEGAGGTDTQY
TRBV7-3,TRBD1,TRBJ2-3,ASSKVGQGFADTQY
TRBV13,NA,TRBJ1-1,ASSLSGLNTEAF
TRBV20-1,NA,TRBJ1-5,SAVAPQPQH
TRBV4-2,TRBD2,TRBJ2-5,ASSLTSGGNQETQY
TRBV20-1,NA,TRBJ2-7,SALVSYEQY
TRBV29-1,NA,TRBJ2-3,SVEQGRGTDTQY
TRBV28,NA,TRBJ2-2,ASSLSETGELF
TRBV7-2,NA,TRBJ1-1,ASSPGHQNTEAF
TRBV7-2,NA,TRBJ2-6,ASSPRLSGANVLT
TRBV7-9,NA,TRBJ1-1,ASSPPGLAEAF
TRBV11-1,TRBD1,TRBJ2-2,ASSSRDSYTGELF
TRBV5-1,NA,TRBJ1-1,ASSNGNTEAF
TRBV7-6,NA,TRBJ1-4,ASSLAGGRPNEKLF
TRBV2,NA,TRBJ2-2,ASSGLGTGGELF